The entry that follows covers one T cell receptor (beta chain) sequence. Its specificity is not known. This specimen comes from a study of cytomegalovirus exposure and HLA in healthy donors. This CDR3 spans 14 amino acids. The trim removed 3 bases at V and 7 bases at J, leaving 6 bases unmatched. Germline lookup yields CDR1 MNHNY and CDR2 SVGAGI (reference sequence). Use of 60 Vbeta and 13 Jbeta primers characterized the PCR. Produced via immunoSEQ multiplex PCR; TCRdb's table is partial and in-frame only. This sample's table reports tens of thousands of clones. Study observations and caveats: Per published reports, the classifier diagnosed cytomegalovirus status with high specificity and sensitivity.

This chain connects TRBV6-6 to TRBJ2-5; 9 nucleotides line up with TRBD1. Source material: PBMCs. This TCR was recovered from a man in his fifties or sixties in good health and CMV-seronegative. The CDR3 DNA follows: TGTGCCAGCAGTTATGGGACAGGGCGGGGGACCCAGTACTTC. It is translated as CASSYGTGRGTQYF.